Listed below are T cell receptor beta chains from one sample, sequenced in a study of beta chain features in type 1 diabetes. TCRdb's copy holds only in-frame clones and misses some; the assay was immunoSEQ multiplex PCR. The sample lists under 250,000 clones, roughly 15% occurring once. The sample comprised naive CD4+ T cells from blood. These receptors were taken from a woman in her thirties or forties in good health. CDR3s include the opening cysteine and the closing phenylalanine or tryptophan. The D gene is left open where the match is weak. Clone size is given for some rows only: seen once, a few or many times, or a class if the clone is expanded.

TRBV7-8	TRBJ2-1	few	15	TRBD1	TGTGCCAGCAGCCAAGTCCGGGACAGGGTCGGTGAGCAGTTCTTC	CASSQVRDRVGEQFF
TRBV6-5	TRBJ1-5	-	15	TRBD1	TGTGCCAGCAGTTCCGAGACAGGGGGGCTGGGGCCCCAGCATTTT	CASSSETGGLGPQHF
TRBV15	TRBJ1-1	-	17	-	TGTGCCACCAGCAGAGTCAGGGGATCAGATCTGAACACTGAAGCTTTCTTT	CATSRVRGSDLNTEAFF
TRBV29-1	TRBJ2-2	-	13	-	TGCAGCGTTGGGAACAGCTACACCGGGGAGCTGTTTTTT	CSVGNSYTGELFF
TRBV7-2	TRBJ2-5	-	17	TRBD2	TGTGCCAGCAAGTGGAGCGGGGCGACCTTGTACCAAGAGACCCAGTACTTC	CASKWSGATLYQETQYF
TRBV13	TRBJ1-2	-	14	-	TGTGCCAGCAGCTCCCCGGGAAGAGGGTATGGCTACACCTTC	CASSSPGRGYGYTF
TRBV5-1	TRBJ1-1	-	15	TRBD1	TGCGCCAGCAGCCCAGGACAGGGATGGAACACTGAAGCTTTCTTT	CASSPGQGWNTEAFF
TRBV11-2	TRBJ2-7	few	15	-	TGTGCCAGCAGCTTAGATCAGGTTAGCTCCTACGAGCAGTACTTC	CASSLDQVSSYEQYF
TRBV10-1	TRBJ2-1	-	14	TRBD2	TGCGCCAGCGCTGCCGGGACTAGCGGGGGGGAGCAGTTCTTC	CASAAGTSGGEQFF
TRBV21-1	TRBJ2-1	few	17	-	TGTGCCAGCAGCAAAGGCTCTCAGTACAGCTCCTACAATGAGCAGTTCTTC	CASSKGSQYSSYNEQFF
TRBV7-6	TRBJ1-3	-	14	TRBD1	TGTGCCAGCAGCCGCACAGGGGTTGGAAACACCATATATTTT	CASSRTGVGNTIYF
TRBV7-6	TRBJ2-1	-	19	TRBD2	TGTGCCAGCAGCGACGTGTGGGGACTAGCGGGGAACTCCTACAATGAGCAGTTCTTC	CASSDVWGLAGNSYNEQFF
TRBV4-1	TRBJ1-1	few	11	TRBD1	TGCGCCAGCAGCCAAGCCCGGGACAGGAAGTTT	CASSQARDRKF
TRBV5-4	TRBJ2-7	-	16	TRBD1	TGTGCCAGCAGCCCTCACAGGGGGCAGGGTCCCTACGAGCAGTACTTC	CASSPHRGQGPYEQYF
TRBV5-1	TRBJ1-2	few	15	TRBD1	TGCGCCAGCCGGACAGGGAGGGATGGAAACTATGGCTACACCTTC	CASRTGRDGNYGYTF
TRBV11-2	TRBJ1-1	-	13	-	TGTGCCAGCAGCATACACATGAACACTGAAGCTTTCTTT	CASSIHMNTEAFF
TRBV19	TRBJ1-1	-	14	TRBD1	TGTGCCAGTAGTATCGGACAGGGGTGGACTGAAGCTTTCTTT	CASSIGQGWTEAFF
TRBV12-5	TRBJ2-5	few	15	TRBD1	TGTGCTAGTGGTCCGGGACAGGGAGACCAAGAGACCCAGTACTTC	CASGPGQGDQETQYF
TRBV9	TRBJ2-4	few	15	-	TGTGCCAGCAGCCCCCGGACAGCCGCCAAAAACATTCAGTACTTC	CASSPRTAAKNIQYF
TRBV5-4	TRBJ2-1	-	16	TRBD2	TGTGCCAGCAGCCTGGGACTAGCGGGGGGGGACAATGAGCAGTTCTTC	CASSLGLAGGDNEQFF
TRBV6-6	TRBJ1-4	-	15	-	TGTGCCAGCAAGCCTAGGAGCACTTTTAATGAAAAACTGTTTTTT	CASKPRSTFNEKLFF
TRBV2	TRBJ1-1	few	13	TRBD1	TGTGCCAGCGCCGGGACAGGGGGCACTGAAGCTTTCTTT	CASAGTGGTEAFF
TRBV9	TRBJ1-4	few	12	-	TGTGCCAGCACCCTAGACGGAGAAAAACTGTTTTTT	CASTLDGEKLFF
TRBV7-2	TRBJ2-7	many	14	-	TGTGCCAGCAGCCTCGGGCGGGCGGTTTACGAGCAGTACTTC	CASSLGRAVYEQYF
TRBV6-1	TRBJ1-1	once	13	-	TGTGCCAGCAGTGATCGACAGAACACTGAAGCTTTCTTT	CASSDRQNTEAFF
TRBV28	TRBJ1-1	-	13	-	TGTGCCAGCACCATGGGGGGGGTTCTCGTCGCTTTCTTT	CASTMGGVLVAFF
TRBV7-2	TRBJ1-3	-	16	TRBD1	TGTGCCAGCAGCTTAAGGACAGGGGCGTCTGGAAACACCATATATTTT	CASSLRTGASGNTIYF
TRBV5-1	TRBJ2-1	-	14	-	TGCGCCAGCAGCTTGGCTGGGGCTTACAATGAGCAGTTCTTC	CASSLAGAYNEQFF
TRBV10-3	TRBJ1-1	few	14	TRBD1	TGTGCCATCGGCCGGGACAGCTCTCGGGTGGAAGCTTTCTTT	CAIGRDSSRVEAFF
TRBV5-4	TRBJ1-5	few	13	-	TGTGCCAGCAGCTTTACCCTAAATCAGCCCCAGCATTTT	CASSFTLNQPQHF
TRBV9	TRBJ2-3	few	15	TRBD2	TGTGCCAGCAGCTGGGGGGGGTCTAGCACAGATACGCAGTATTTT	CASSWGGSSTDTQYF
TRBV28	TRBJ1-2	-	14	TRBD1	TGTGCCAGCAGAACAGGGGAACGTAACTATGGCTACACCTTC	CASRTGERNYGYTF
TRBV12-5	TRBJ1-2	few	12	-	TGTGCTAGTGCCCCCGGGAGCTATGGCTACACCTTC	CASAPGSYGYTF
TRBV10-3	TRBJ2-7	few	13	TRBD1	TGTGCCAACTCCGGGACAGAGAACTACGAGCAGTACTTC	CANSGTENYEQYF
TRBV7-2	TRBJ2-3	-	16	TRBD2	TGTGCCAGCAGCTACCTACTAGCGGTGAGCACAGATACGCAGTATTTT	CASSYLLAVSTDTQYF